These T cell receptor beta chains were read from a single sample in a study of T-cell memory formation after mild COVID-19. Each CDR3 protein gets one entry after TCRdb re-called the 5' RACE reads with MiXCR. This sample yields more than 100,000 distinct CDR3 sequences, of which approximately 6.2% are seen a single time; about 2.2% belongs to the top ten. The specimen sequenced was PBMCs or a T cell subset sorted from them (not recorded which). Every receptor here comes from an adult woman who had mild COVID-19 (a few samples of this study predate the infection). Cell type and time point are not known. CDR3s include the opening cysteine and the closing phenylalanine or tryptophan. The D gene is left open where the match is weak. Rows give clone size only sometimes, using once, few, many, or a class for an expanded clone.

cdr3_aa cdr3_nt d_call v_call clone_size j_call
CASSLGLGGNTGELFF TGTGCCAGCAGTTTAGGATTAGGGGGGAACACCGGGGAGCTGTTTTTT - TRBV12-3/TRBV12-4 - TRBJ2-2
CASSQDWTSGGTDTQYF TGCGCCAGCAGCCAAGATTGGACTAGCGGTGGCACAGATACGCAGTATTTT TRBD2 TRBV4-1 - TRBJ2-3
CASSRTGQGTYEQYF TGCGCCAGCAGCCGTACCGGGCAGGGAACCTACGAGCAGTACTTC - TRBV5-1 - TRBJ2-7
CASSYRNYRSPLHF TGTGCCAGCAGTTACAGGAATTATAGATCACCCCTCCACTTT - TRBV6-5 many TRBJ1-6
CASSSRGQSYNEQFF TGTGCCAGCAGCTCCAGAGGACAGTCGTACAATGAGCAGTTCTTC - TRBV7-2 few TRBJ2-1
CASSDPGLYNEQFF TGTGCCAGCAGTGATCCGGGACTCTACAATGAGCAGTTCTTC - TRBV25-1 - TRBJ2-1
CASSDVRTNYGYTF TGTGCCAGCAGTGACGTCCGTACTAACTATGGCTACACCTTC - TRBV25-1 few TRBJ1-2
CASSHSSGTSGRETQYF TGTGCCAGCAGCCATTCCTCCGGGACTAGCGGGCGAGAGACCCAGTACTTC TRBD2 TRBV3-1 many TRBJ2-5
CASTLGTSGLKAYEQYF TGTGCCAGCACCTTGGGGACTAGCGGGTTAAAGGCCTACGAGCAGTACTTC TRBD2 TRBV5-6 many TRBJ2-7
CASSITQPNQPQHF TGTGCCAGTAGTATAACGCAGCCCAATCAGCCCCAGCATTTT - TRBV19 - TRBJ1-5
CASSLIHQGPYNEQFF TGTGCCAGCAGTTTGATCCATCAGGGTCCCTACAATGAGCAGTTCTTC - TRBV12-3/TRBV12-4 - TRBJ2-1
CAIREHGQVDPAFF TGTGCCATCAGGGAACATGGACAGGTTGATCCAGCTTTCTTT TRBD1 TRBV10-3 many TRBJ1-1
CSARDPGQSYGYTF TGCAGTGCTAGAGATCCGGGACAGAGTTATGGCTACACCTTC TRBD1 TRBV20-1 few TRBJ1-2
CASSEGSGFQETQYF TGTGCCAGCAGTGAGGGCAGTGGATTCCAAGAGACCCAGTACTTC - TRBV2 - TRBJ2-5
CASSRSGGQSSYNSPLHF TGCGCCAGCAGCCGAAGCGGGGGCCAAAGCTCCTATAATTCACCCCTCCACTTT - TRBV4-3 many TRBJ1-6